The next 27 T cell receptor beta chains were all read from a single sample in a study of T-cell reconstitution after alpha-beta-depleted transplantation in children. It was with unique molecular identifiers that the TCRbeta library was prepared. In TCRdb, the PCR reads were re-called with MiXCR into one record per CDR3 protein. This table has 150,000 to 250,000 distinct CDR3 sequences, 6.3% appearing once. Sequenced here: PBMCs, sampled before TCRalphabeta/CD19-depleted stem cell transplant. Receptors originate from a girl under three years old with combined immunodeficiency, due to receive a stem cell transplant.

This clonotype was counted ten times or more. This chain connects TRBV6-1 to TRBJ2-1; 8 bases map to TRBD2. The CDR3 contains 16 residues. CDR1 is MNHNS and CDR2 is SASEGT in the germline V gene. V dropped 6 bases and J dropped 4; count of bases not matched to a gene: 11. As DNA, the CDR3 is TGTGCCAGCAGACCCTATAGCGGGGACCTATACAATGAGCAGTTCTTC. Encoded protein: CASRPYSGDLYNEQFF.

This clonotype was recorded many times. J is TRBJ2-2 and V is TRBV7-6; the D is unclear. The CDR3 spans 12 residues. Trimming took 5 bases from V and 5 from J, leaving 6 bases between them. From germline, CDR1 is SGHVS and CDR2 FNYEAQ. Here the CDR3 DNA reads TGTGCCAGCAGCCATCTTACCGGGGAGCTGTTTTTT. This encodes CASSHLTGELFF.

In its sample, this clonotype was seen many times. The chain links TRBV12-3 or TRBV12-4 to TRBJ2-3; maybe TRBD2 (7 bases). V was trimmed by 3 bases and J by 2 bases, leaving 18 bases between them. This CDR3 has 17 residues. The CDR3 spells CASSFLASRGHTDTQYF. As DNA, the CDR3 is TGTGCCAGCAGTTTCTTAGCCTCGCGGGGGCACACAGATACGCAGTATTTT.

This clonotype occurred many times. The genes are TRBV11-3 and TRBJ2-1; 9 bases agree with TRBD1. The V and J ends lost 2 bases and 2 bases, in that order; junction bases with no gene match: 7. The CDR3 is made up of 17 amino acids. Germline CDR1 reads SGHNT; CDR2 reads YENEEA. The CDR3 loop reads CASSLSPNRGPYNEQFF. DNA for the CDR3: TGTGCCAGCAGCTTAAGCCCGAACAGGGGGCCCTACAATGAGCAGTTCTTC.

The CDR3 sequence is CASSLGIRDKNIQYF. The CDR3 nucleotides read TGTGCCAGCAGCTTAGGGATCCGGGACAAAAACATTCAGTACTTC. The chain is built from TRBV7-2 and TRBJ2-4; D may be TRBD2 (5 bases). The CDR3 is 15 amino acids. The germline gives CDR1 SGHTA, CDR2 FQGNSA. The V end lost 1 base, the J end lost 3 bases, and 10 bases lay between the germline ends.

In this sample, this clonotype turned up many times. This rearrangement joins TRBV7-2 to TRBJ1-2, with D uncertain. Germline values: CDR1 SGHTA, CDR2 FQGNSA. V was pared by 2 bases and J by 4 bases, with 8 bases between. This CDR3 has 13 residues. The CDR3 sequence: CASSLTAPYGYTF. In DNA form, the CDR3 reads TGTGCCAGCAGCTTAACAGCACCCTATGGCTACACCTTC.

This clonotype was found many times. The chain couples TRBV12-3 or TRBV12-4 to TRBJ2-5; 9 nucleotides match TRBD2. Trimming at V came to 5 bases and at J to 5 bases, leaving 9 bases not matched to a gene. This CDR3 region has 15 residues. CDR3 bases: TGTGCCAGCAGTCCCCCAGCGGGAGGAATGGAGACCCAGTACTTC. It is translated as CASSPPAGGMETQYF.

This clonotype was seen ten or more times. The gene calls are TRBV29-1 and TRBJ1-2; 10 nucleotides line up with TRBD1. There are 14 residues in the CDR3. Germline V gene sequence: CDR1 SQVTM, CDR2 ANQGSEA. With V trimmed by 7 bases and J by 2 bases, 7 bases remained unmatched. The CDR3 coding sequence is TGCAGCGCCGACAGGGGGCAGATAAACTATGGCTACACCTTC. It specifies CSADRGQINYGYTF.

A remark on this clonotype: A much larger clone lies a single base off, so this may be a read error. This chain uses TRBV7-9 with TRBJ2-3; D perhaps matches TRBD2 (6 bases). The CDR3 sequence is 14 residues long. Germline V gives CDR1 SEHNR, CDR2 FQNEAQ (reference sequence). V gave up 5 bases and J gave up 8 bases, with 17 bases separating them. The CDR3 is CASSPLASMTTQYF. DNA for the CDR3: TGTGCCAGCAGCCCACTAGCTTCCATGACTACGCAGTATTTT.

This clonotype appeared many times. This rearrangement joins TRBV9 to TRBJ2-7; D is possibly TRBD1 or TRBD2 (5 bases each). This CDR3 has 12 amino acids. Germline values: CDR1 SGDLS, CDR2 YYNGEE. V lost 3 bases, J lost 6 bases, and 10 bases lay in between. The CDR3 region is CASSAGTGEQYF. DNA for the CDR3: TGTGCCAGCAGCGCTGGGACGGGCGAGCAGTACTTC.

Of note for this clonotype: Possible read error: a much larger clone is one base away. CDR3 sequence: CTSSSDASGEKLFF. DNA of the CDR3: TGCACCAGCAGCTCTGACGCCTCAGGTGAAAAACTGTTTTTT. V gene TRBV4-1 combines with J gene TRBJ1-4, with unresolved D. Per germline, CDR1 MGHRA and CDR2 YSYEKL. This CDR3 has 14 amino acids.

This clonotype was seen many times. V gene TRBV6-5 combines with J gene TRBJ2-1, with D possibly called TRBD1 or TRBD2 (5 bases each). V lost 0 bases, J lost 2 bases, and 8 bases lay in between. Germline-derived CDR1 and CDR2 are MNHEY and SVGAGI. This CDR3 spans 15 amino acids. CDR3 DNA: TGTGCCAGCAGTTACTCCTGGGGGACCTACAATGAGCAGTTCTTC. Its translation: CASSYSWGTYNEQFF.

This clonotype was found many times. The chain carries TRBV7-9 and TRBJ2-1; maybe TRBD2 (6 bases). CDR1 and CDR2 (germline): SEHNR, FQNEAQ (reference sequence). V was pared by 2 bases and J by 4 bases, with 12 bases between. This CDR3 contains 15 residues. In nucleotides, the CDR3 is TGTGCCAGCAGCTTACTGGCGGGGAGATACAATGAGCAGTTCTTC. It is translated as CASSLLAGRYNEQFF.

This clonotype has a count of ten or more. V is TRBV4-3 and J is TRBJ1-2, with D unclear. CDR1 is LGHNA and CDR2 is YSLEER in the germline V gene. Trimming took off 0 bases at V and 2 bases at J, with 10 bases between the two ends. The CDR3 is 15 residues long. This chain's CDR3 is CASSQEISGNYGYTF. The CDR3 region has the DNA TGCGCCAGCAGCCAAGAAATCAGTGGGAACTATGGCTACACCTTC.

Worth noting for this clonotype: A much larger clone lies one base from this, so it may be a read error. The chain combines TRBV7-9 with TRBJ2-1; TRBD2 matches 9 bases. The germline CDR1 and CDR2 sequences are SEHNR and FQNEAQ (reference sequence). The CDR3 covers 15 residues. In DNA, the CDR3 is TGTGCCAGTTCCGATGGACTAGCGAACTACGATGAGCAGTTCTTC. Protein: CASSDGLANYDEQFF.

This clonotype was counted at least ten times. The chain couples TRBV20-1 to TRBJ2-5, with TRBD2 identical over 14 bases. The germline gives CDR1 DFQATT, CDR2 SNEGSKA (reference sequence). The J segment lost 0 bases and the V segment lost 4 bases, leaving 7 bases of the junction unmatched. The CDR3 extends over 17 amino acids. In nucleotides, the CDR3 is TGCAGTGCTAATGGACTAGCGGGGGGCTTGTACCAAGAGACCCAGTACTTC. Translating gives CSANGLAGGLYQETQYF.

In its sample, this clonotype was seen many times. The chain is built from TRBV10-3 and TRBJ2-3, with 14 bases lining up with TRBD2. CDR3 size: 17 residues. After removal of 6 bases from V and 3 bases from J, the junction contained 8 bases not matched to a gene. Germline loops: CDR1 ENHRY, CDR2 SYGVKD. The CDR3 loop reads CAIRPGLAGDVTDTQYF. For the CDR3, the DNA is TGTGCCATCAGGCCGGGACTAGCGGGAGACGTGACAGATACGCAGTATTTT.

This clonotype was picked up many times. CDR3 bases: TGTGCCAGCAGTTTCGGGCGGAGGAACACTGAAGCTTTCTTT. Its protein product is CASSFGRRNTEAFF. V gene TRBV27 combines with J gene TRBJ1-1; no definite D call. The V end lost 3 bases, the J end lost 1 base, and 9 bases lay between the germline ends. Per the germline V gene, CDR1 is MNHEY and CDR2 is SMNVEV (reference sequence). The CDR3 length is 14 residues.

This clonotype occurred many times. The chain joins TRBV12-3 or TRBV12-4 to TRBJ2-4, with TRBD2 matching 15 bases. This CDR3 contains 18 residues. V trimming: 5 bases; J trimming: 0 bases; junction bases outside the gene matches: 5. This CDR3 reads CASSMGLAGGLAKNIQYF. CDR3 DNA sequence: TGTGCCAGCAGTATGGGACTAGCGGGGGGCCTAGCCAAAAACATTCAGTACTTC.

There are many counts of this clonotype. The chain uses TRBV21-1 and TRBJ2-1; TRBD2 is the table's D call, not checked against the DNA. TRBV21-1 constitutes a pseudogene. The CDR3 covers 21 residues. The DNA of the CDR3 is TGTGCCAGCAGGAGAAATATAGCGGGAGGGCTCCAACGCTACGTCTACAATGAGCAGTTCTTC. It is translated as CASRRNIAGGLQRYVYNEQFF.

This clonotype has just a few counts. V gene TRBV12-3 or TRBV12-4 combines with J gene TRBJ1-5, with TRBD1 identical over 7 bases. The CDR3 consists of 13 residues. V shed 6 bases and J 6 bases; nucleotides not matched to a gene: 5. The CDR3 coding sequence is TGTGCCAGCAGCATCGACAGGGTTCAGCCCCAGCATTTT. This sequence encodes CASSIDRVQPQHF.

The chain is built from TRBV20-1 and TRBJ1-2, with D perhaps TRBD1 (5 bases). Germline loops: CDR1 DFQATT, CDR2 SNEGSKA (reference sequence). There are 17 residues in the CDR3. Trimming cost V 4 bases and J 0 bases, with 21 bases left between them. The CDR3 loop reads CSAIAPETGPTNYGYTF. In DNA, the CDR3 is TGCAGTGCTATAGCTCCCGAAACGGGGCCCACTAACTATGGCTACACCTTC.

This clonotype has a count of ten or more. This chain joins TRBV4-1 and TRBJ1-5; D unclear. This CDR3 comprises 14 residues. CDR1 is MGHRA and CDR2 is YSYEKL in the germline V gene. V lost 4 bases to trimming and J lost 0 bases, with 7 bases between them. The CDR3 sequence: CASSLRSSNQPQHF. In DNA, the CDR3 is TGCGCCAGCAGCCTTCGGAGTAGCAATCAGCCCCAGCATTTT.

The chain carries TRBV6-2 or TRBV6-3 and TRBJ2-5; 7 nucleotides agree with TRBD1. Germline V CDR1 and CDR2: MNHEY, SVGEGT. The CDR3 is 17 amino acids. V dropped 0 bases and J dropped 5; count of bases not matched to a gene: 12. Here the CDR3 reads CASSYSTDQGEGETQYF. CDR3 coding DNA: TGTGCCAGCAGTTACTCCACCGACCAGGGGGAAGGGGAGACCCAGTACTTC.

This clonotype has ten or more counts. The chain combines TRBV2 with TRBJ2-1, with TRBD1 matching 7 bases. Per the germline V gene, CDR1 is SNHLY and CDR2 is FYNNEI. V was pared by 3 bases and J by 0 bases, with 5 bases of the junction left unmatched. The CDR3 has 16 residues. In DNA, the CDR3 is TGTGCCAGCAGTGATCCGGGACAGAGCTCCTACAATGAGCAGTTCTTC. It is translated as CASSDPGQSSYNEQFF. Drawing the rest from reference TRBV2 and TRBJ2-1, the complete variable domain is EPEVTQTPSHQVTQMGQEVILRCVPISNHLYFYWYRQILGQKVEFLVSFYNNEISEKSEIFDDQFSVERPDGSNFTLKIRSTKLEDSAMYFCASSDPGQSSYNEQFFGPGTRLTVL.

This clonotype has ten or more counts. Here the CDR3 reads CSARPGLAGVVGSTDTQYF. The CDR3 coding sequence is TGCAGTGCTAGACCGGGACTAGCGGGAGTAGTGGGTAGCACAGATACGCAGTATTTT. The chain is built from TRBV20-1 and TRBJ2-3; TRBD2 matches at 14 bases. CDR3 length: 19 residues. CDR1 DFQATT and CDR2 SNEGSKA come from the germline V gene (reference sequence). V trimming: 2 bases; J trimming: 0 bases; junction bases outside the gene matches: 10.

This clonotype was seen many times. The chain couples TRBV4-2 to TRBJ1-1; no clear D gene. The V and J ends lost 0 bases and 0 bases respectively, with 23 bases between them. Germline CDR1 LGHNA, CDR2 YNFKEQ. The CDR3 consists of 20 residues. CDR3 sequence: CASSQDLHAAVFQMNTEAFF. CDR3 bases: TGTGCCAGCAGCCAAGATCTACATGCGGCTGTATTTCAGATGAACACTGAAGCTTTCTTT.